This T cell receptor beta chain was sequenced for a study of blood T cell repertoires in COVID-19. Overall study: Samples of COVID-19 (acute and convalescent) were obtained from the United States, Italy and Spain. In each case, the material was cDNA or gDNA derived from T cells, B-cell-depleted T cells, or PBMCs.

Clones were read by immunoSEQ multiplex PCR, and TCRdb kept only the in-frame ones, dropping some. The table includes about 270,000 clones, about nine tenths detected once. Participants were aged roughly 18 to 100 years from roughly 25 US areas. Two negative PCRs, clearance, or symptom resolution were required of recovered Cohort 3 donors. The CDR3 is made up of 17 amino acids. Germline V lookup: CDR1 GTSNPN, CDR2 SVGIG (reference sequence). This TCR came from a woman under 30 who had recovered from COVID-19. The sample was PBMCs or T cells enriched from blood (not recorded which). The chain is built from TRBV30 and TRBJ2-3; tentatively, D is TRBD2 (5 bases). The CDR3 here is CATSGVPVPGSTDTQYF. CDR3 coding DNA: TGTGCGACAAGCGGTGTTCCAGTTCCCGGGAGCACAGATACGCAGTATTTT.